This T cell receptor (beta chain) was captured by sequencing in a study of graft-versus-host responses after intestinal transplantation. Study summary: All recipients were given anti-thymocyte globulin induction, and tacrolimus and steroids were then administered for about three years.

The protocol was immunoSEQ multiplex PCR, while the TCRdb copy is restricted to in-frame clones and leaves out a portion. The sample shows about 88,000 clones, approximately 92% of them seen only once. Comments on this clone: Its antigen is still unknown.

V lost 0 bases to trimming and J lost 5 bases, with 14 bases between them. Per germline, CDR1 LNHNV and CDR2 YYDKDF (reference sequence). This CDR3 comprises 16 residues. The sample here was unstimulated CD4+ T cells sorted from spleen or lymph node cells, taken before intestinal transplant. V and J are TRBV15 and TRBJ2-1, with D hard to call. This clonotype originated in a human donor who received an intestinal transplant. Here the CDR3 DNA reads TGTGCCACCAGCAGAGATAGGGCGTCGGTTGACAATGAGCAGTTCTTC. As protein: CATSRDRASVDNEQFF.